These 31 T cell receptor beta chains came from one sample sequenced in a study of blood T cell repertoires in COVID-19. Profiling relied on immunoSEQ multiplex PCR, and the TCRdb table lists in-frame clones only, not all of them. The data contain some 98,000 clones, over 70% of them singletons. The sequenced material came from peripheral blood. Receptors were obtained from a human donor in a cohort sampled during active COVID-19.

The genes are TRBV5-1 and TRBJ1-4; D not certain. The CDR3 runs to 15 residues. Germline loops: CDR1 SGHRS, CDR2 YFSETQ. The ends were cut back, 0 bases at V and 0 bases at J, with 6 bases in the middle. The CDR3 DNA reads TGCGCCAGCAGCTTGGGGCCTTCAACTAATGAAAAACTGTTTTTT. It yields the protein CASSLGPSTNEKLFF.

The V gene is TRBV5-4, the J gene TRBJ2-1; 7 nucleotides line up with TRBD1. CDR3 size: 15 residues. Germline CDR1 reads SGHNT; CDR2 reads YYREEE (reference sequence). J was trimmed by 6 bases and V by 5 bases; bases with no gene match: 11. In DNA form, the CDR3 reads TGTGCCAGCAGAAAAACCGGGACAGCCTCCAATGAGCAGTTCTTC. It encodes CASRKTGTASNEQFF.

The chain couples TRBV28 to TRBJ1-6; a weak D match, TRBD1 (5 bases). Germline CDR1 is MDHEN and CDR2 is SYDVKM. CDR3 length: 15 amino acids. Trimming took 6 bases from V and 14 from J, leaving 23 bases between them. The chain's CDR3 is CASSTQGGIDFTLHF. The CDR3 DNA reads TGTGCCAGCAGCACCCAGGGAGGGATTGATTTCACCCTCCACTTT.

This rearrangement joins TRBV23-1 to TRBJ1-2, with a tentative D call TRBD1 (5 bases). TRBV23-1 is filed as an ORF, its function uncertain. This CDR3 is 16 amino acids long. Deletions cut 0 bases from V and 6 bases from J, with 17 bases between. CDR3 DNA: TGCGCCAGCAGTCAATCGAATGGGGCAGGGAGGAATGGCTACACCTTC. Translated, it gives CASSQSNGAGRNGYTF.

The rearrangement links TRBV19 to TRBJ1-4, with 9 bases identical to TRBD1. The CDR3 extends over 15 amino acids. Losses at the gene ends were 1 base for V and 8 bases for J; bases not matched to a gene: 5. Germline assignment: CDR1 LNHDA and CDR2 SQIVND (reference sequence). The CDR3 protein is CASSIGGTGNEKLFF. CDR3 in DNA: TGTGCCAGTAGTATAGGGGGGACAGGGAACGAAAAACTGTTTTTT. Complete variable domain (other parts from reference TRBV19 and TRBJ1-4): DGGITQSPKYLFRKEGQNVTLSCEQNLNHDAMYWYRQDPGQGLRLIYYSQIVNDFQKGDIAEGYSVSREKKESFPLTVTSAQKNPTAFYLCASSIGGTGNEKLFFGSGTQLSVL.

The chain has TRBV5-6 and TRBJ1-3; tentative D call: TRBD1 (5 bases). The germline V and J ends were trimmed by 4 bases and 4 bases, with 12 bases remaining between them. The germline gives CDR1 SGHDT, CDR2 YYEEEE. This CDR3 is built from 14 residues. CDR3: CASSQTGIGNTIYF. The CDR3 bases are TGTGCCAGCAGCCAAACAGGTATCGGAAACACCATATATTTT.

The rearrangement links TRBV28 to TRBJ1-5; D ambiguous. From germline, CDR1 is MDHEN and CDR2 SYDVKM. The V gene lost 5 bases and the J gene lost 4 bases, with 6 bases spanning the gap. This CDR3 has 12 amino acids. In DNA, the CDR3 is TGTGCCAGCAGTAGAACAAATCAGCCCCAGCATTTT. It encodes CASSRTNQPQHF.

The CDR3 DNA is TGCGCCAGCAGCCCTGGACAGCTAATGAACACTGAAGCTTTCTTT. Translating it yields CASSPGQLMNTEAFF. The V gene is TRBV5-1, the J gene TRBJ1-1; perhaps TRBD1 as D (6 bases). This CDR3 comprises 15 residues. Germline-derived CDR1 and CDR2 are SGHRS and YFSETQ. V lost 4 bases and J 0 bases, leaving 13 bases between the germline ends.

The rearrangement links TRBV20-1 to TRBJ1-1; D is perhaps TRBD1 (5 bases). This CDR3 region has 15 residues. The germline gives CDR1 DFQATT, CDR2 SNEGSKA (reference sequence). Between the trimmed V and J ends, which lost 3 bases and 0 bases, there was a span of 14 bases. The CDR3 reads CSASNGGKMNTEAFF. The CDR3 region has the DNA TGCAGTGCTAGTAACGGGGGGAAGATGAACACTGAAGCTTTCTTT.

The CDR3 DNA reads TGTGCCAGCAGCCAATCCAGGGGCACCATATATTTT. Amino acid sequence: CASSQSRGTIYF. The chain employs TRBV3-1 (or the pseudogene TRBV3-2) and TRBJ1-3; a weak D match, TRBD1 (6 bases). Germline CDR1 is LGHDT and CDR2 is YNNKEL (reference sequence). The V end lost 2 bases, the J end lost 9 bases, and 8 bases lay between the germline ends. This CDR3 region has 12 residues.

For the CDR3, the DNA is TGCGCCAGCAGTGAGTACGGGACAGCACCCAACGAGCAGTACTTC. Protein: CASSEYGTAPNEQYF. This chain uses TRBV10-2 with TRBJ2-7, with 7 bases fitting TRBD1. Germline V gene data show CDR1 as WSHSY and CDR2 as SAAADI. CDR3 length: 15 amino acids. The V gene end was trimmed by 1 base and the J gene end by 5 bases; junction bases not matched to a gene: 8.

V gene TRBV19 combines with J gene TRBJ1-5; 7 bases match TRBD1. The trim removed 3 bases at V and 3 bases at J, leaving 8 bases unmatched. The CDR3 length is 16 residues. Germline V CDR1 and CDR2: LNHDA, SQIVND (reference sequence). The CDR3 sequence: CASSIGAGGFNQPQHF. CDR3 bases: TGTGCCAGTAGTATCGGGGCAGGGGGTTTCAATCAGCCCCAGCATTTT. The entire variable domain, with the rest obtained from reference TRBV19 and TRBJ1-5, is as follows: DGGITQSPKYLFRKEGQNVTLSCEQNLNHDAMYWYRQDPGQGLRLIYYSQIVNDFQKGDIAEGYSVSREKKESFPLTVTSAQKNPTAFYLCASSIGAGGFNQPQHFGDGTRLSIL.

This rearrangement joins TRBV19 to TRBJ1-3; tentative D call: TRBD1 (5 bases). V lost 8 bases to trimming and J lost 5 bases, with 13 bases between them. This CDR3 region has 13 residues. The germline V gene has CDR1 LNHDA and CDR2 SQIVND (reference sequence). The chain's CDR3 is CASLSQGRNTIYF. In nucleotides, the CDR3 is TGTGCCAGTCTTTCTCAGGGAAGAAACACCATATATTTT.

The V call is TRBV28, the J call TRBJ2-7; a weak D match, TRBD2 (7 bases). The germline CDR1 and CDR2 sequences are MDHEN and SYDVKM. The CDR3 is made up of 15 amino acids. V lost 8 bases to trimming and J lost 1 base, with 18 bases between them. CDR3 nucleotides: TGTGCCAGCCGATCCGGGGGGCGGGAGTCCTACGAGCAGTACTTC. Translated: CASRSGGRESYEQYF.

V and J are TRBV6-1 and TRBJ2-4; no reliable D call. CDR1 is MNHNS and CDR2 is SASEGT in the germline V gene. V was clipped by 0 bases and J by 3 bases, with 9 bases between them. The CDR3 is 15 amino acids. The CDR3 nucleotides read TGTGCCAGCAGTGAAGCCTCGGCAGGCAAAAACATTCAGTACTTC. Its translation: CASSEASAGKNIQYF.

This chain joins TRBV3-1 (or the pseudogene TRBV3-2) and TRBJ2-1; D uncertain. Per germline, CDR1 LGHDT and CDR2 YNNKEL (reference sequence). CDR3 length equals 12 residues. Trimming pared 4 bases from V and 8 bases from J, leaving 9 bases between. CDR3 nucleotide sequence: TGTGCCAGCAGCCCAACAAGCGATGAGCAGTTCTTC. Its protein product is CASSPTSDEQFF.

There are a few counts of this clone. The rearrangement joins TRBV18 to TRBJ1-3; 8 bases are a match to TRBD1. Germline CDR1 reads KGHSH; CDR2 reads LQKENI. V lost 7 bases to trimming and J lost 3 bases; unmatched junction nucleotides: 8. This CDR3 spans 15 amino acids. The CDR3 coding sequence is TGTGCCAGCTTCCGGACAGGGACAGATGGAAACACCATATATTTT. Amino acid sequence: CASFRTGTDGNTIYF.

The V and J genes are TRBV29-1 and TRBJ1-1, with 11 bases lining up with TRBD1. The CDR3 contains 15 residues. V dropped 4 bases and J dropped 5; count of bases not matched to a gene: 9. Germline V gene sequence: CDR1 SQVTM, CDR2 ANQGSEA. CDR3 sequence reads: CSVGTGGLKRTEAFF. CDR3 bases: TGCAGCGTTGGGACAGGGGGCCTGAAGAGGACTGAAGCTTTCTTT.

The chain carries TRBV27 and TRBJ1-5; D ambiguous. The CDR3 is 13 amino acids. Germline CDR1 reads MNHEY; CDR2 reads SMNVEV (reference sequence). Trimming shortened V by 3 bases and J by 0 bases, and 3 bases separated the two germline ends. CDR3 sequence reads: CASSFSSNQPQHF. The CDR3 DNA reads TGTGCCAGCAGTTTTAGTAGCAATCAGCCCCAGCATTTT.

The rearrangement links TRBV3-1 (or the pseudogene TRBV3-2) to TRBJ1-1, with TRBD1 matching over 9 bases. Trimming cost V 4 bases and J 4 bases; bases outside gene matches: 4. The CDR3 covers 14 residues. Germline lookup yields CDR1 LGHDT and CDR2 YNNKEL (reference sequence). The CDR3 bases are TGTGCCAGCAGCCCCCGGGACAGGGCCACTGAAGCTTTCTTT. Translating gives CASSPRDRATEAFF.

This clone was seen only a few times. CDR3 nucleotide sequence: TGTGCCAGCAGCTCGACCCAGGGGGCGAGGACTGAAGCTTTCTTT. Translating it yields CASSSTQGARTEAFF. The J gene is TRBJ1-1, the V gene TRBV7-9, with TRBD1 identical over 8 bases. The length of the CDR3 is 15 residues. CDR1 and CDR2 (germline): SEHNR, FQNEAQ (reference sequence). With V trimmed by 4 bases and J by 5 bases, 9 bases remained unmatched.

V and J are TRBV7-8 and TRBJ2-7, with a possible D match to TRBD2 (5 bases). There are 13 residues in the CDR3. V was clipped by 8 bases and J by 3 bases, with 14 bases between them. Germline V lookup: CDR1 SGHVS, CDR2 FQNEAQ. The CDR3 protein is CASSGPGNYEQYF. CDR3 DNA sequence: TGTGCCAGCTCCGGGCCGGGGAACTACGAGCAGTACTTC.

The chain carries TRBV24-1 and TRBJ2-3; TRBD2 matches 8 bases. The germline CDR1 and CDR2 sequences are KGHDR and SFDVKD. J gave up 14 bases and V 2 bases, and 11 bases lay outside the gene matches. The CDR3 totals 14 residues. CDR3 region: CATSDSRTSPPRYF. CDR3 sequence (DNA): TGTGCCACCAGTGATTCACGGACTAGCCCACCCCGGTATTTT.

Turning to this clone: The sample carries other DNA sequences with the same CDR3. J is TRBJ2-7 and V is TRBV3-1 (or the pseudogene TRBV3-2); D possibly corresponds to TRBD1 (5 bases). CDR3 length: 12 residues. CDR1 is LGHDT and CDR2 is YNNKEL in the germline V gene (reference sequence). The V gene lost 4 bases and the J gene lost 4 bases, with 8 bases spanning the gap. Written as DNA, the CDR3 is TGTGCCAGCAGCCGGGGCCTTTACGAGCAGTACTTC. Translated, it gives CASSRGLYEQYF.

This chain uses TRBV5-4 with TRBJ2-1, with D unresolved. Trimming stripped 4 bases from V and 5 bases from J, with 10 bases between. Germline CDR1 is SGHNT and CDR2 is YYREEE (reference sequence). This CDR3 comprises 13 residues. The CDR3 nucleotides read TGTGCCAGCAGCCTACGACTTAACAATGAGCAGTTCTTC. Its protein product is CASSLRLNNEQFF.

V is TRBV3-1 (or the pseudogene TRBV3-2) and J is TRBJ1-1; the D is unclear. V was pared by 1 base and J by 0 bases, with 6 bases between. Per the germline V gene, CDR1 is LGHDT and CDR2 is YNNKEL (reference sequence). The CDR3 is made up of 14 amino acids. CDR3 DNA: TGTGCCAGCAGCCAAGTGGCTTTGAACACTGAAGCTTTCTTT. It specifies CASSQVALNTEAFF.

The chain combines TRBV28 with TRBJ1-1, with 8 bases that match TRBD1. The CDR3 covers 16 residues. Germline CDR1 MDHEN, CDR2 SYDVKM. The V segment lost 5 bases and the J segment 1 base; nucleotides outside the gene matches: 9. CDR3 bases: TGTGCCAGCAGTCCCCTCCGGACAGGGCAGAACACTGAAGCTTTCTTT. It translates to CASSPLRTGQNTEAFF.

The V and J genes are TRBV7-9 and TRBJ2-7; 9 bases map to TRBD1. The trim removed 5 bases at V and 8 bases at J, leaving 10 bases unmatched. This CDR3 comprises 14 residues. CDR1 and CDR2 from the germline V gene are SEHNR and FQNEAQ (reference sequence). The CDR3, as DNA: TGTGCCAGCAGCCTCGGGACAGGGAGTATGAAGCAGTACTTC. Its protein is CASSLGTGSMKQYF.

This chain joins TRBV7-9 and TRBJ1-2, with TRBD1 matching 8 bases. The V gene's germline CDR1 is SEHNR and CDR2 FQNEAQ (reference sequence). J lost 7 bases, V lost 5 bases, and 12 bases had no gene match. This CDR3 spans 15 amino acids. Written as DNA, the CDR3 is TGTGCCAGCAGCCTGAGATCGGGACAGGTTGTTGGCTACACCTTC. It specifies CASSLRSGQVVGYTF. The variable domain in full, with the rest retrieved from reference TRBV7-9 and TRBJ1-2, is DTGVSQNPRHKITKRGQNVTFRCDPISEHNRLYWYRQTLGQGPEFLTYFQNEAQLEKSRLLSDRFSAERPKGSFSTLEIQRTEQGDSAMYLCASSLRSGQVVGYTFGSGTRLTVV.

The chain combines TRBV5-6 with TRBJ1-6, with 9 bases that match TRBD1. V lost 5 bases and J lost 4; bases outside the gene matches: 4. The CDR3 loop spans 15 amino acids. Germline CDR1 reads SGHDT; CDR2 reads YYEEEE. CDR3 nucleotides: TGTGCCAGCAGGGACAGGGGCGCTTATAATTCACCCCTCCACTTT. Protein product: CASRDRGAYNSPLHF.

This chain connects TRBV6-6 to TRBJ2-7; perhaps TRBD1 as D (6 bases). This CDR3 region has 15 residues. Trimming took 5 bases from V and 2 from J, leaving 16 bases between them. Germline lookup yields CDR1 MNHNY and CDR2 SVGAGI (reference sequence). The chain's CDR3 is CASSGSGGSPYEQYF. DNA for the CDR3: TGTGCCAGCAGTGGGAGTGGGGGCTCCCCCTACGAGCAGTACTTC.